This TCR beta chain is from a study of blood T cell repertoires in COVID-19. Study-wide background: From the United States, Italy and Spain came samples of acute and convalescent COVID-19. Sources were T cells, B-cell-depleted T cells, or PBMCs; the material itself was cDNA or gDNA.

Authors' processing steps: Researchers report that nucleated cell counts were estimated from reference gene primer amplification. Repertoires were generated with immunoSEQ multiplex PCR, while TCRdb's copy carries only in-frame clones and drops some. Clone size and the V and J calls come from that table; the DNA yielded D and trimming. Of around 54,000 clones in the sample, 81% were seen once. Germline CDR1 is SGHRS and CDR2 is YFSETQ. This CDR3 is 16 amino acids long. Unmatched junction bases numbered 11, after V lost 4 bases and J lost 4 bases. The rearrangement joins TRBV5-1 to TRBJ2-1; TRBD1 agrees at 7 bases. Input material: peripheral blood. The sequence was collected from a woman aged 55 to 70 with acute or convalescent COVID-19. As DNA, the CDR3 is TGCGCCAGCAGCCCGGAAGGGAGACAGGGATACAATGAGCAGTTCTTC. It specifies CASSPEGRQGYNEQFF.